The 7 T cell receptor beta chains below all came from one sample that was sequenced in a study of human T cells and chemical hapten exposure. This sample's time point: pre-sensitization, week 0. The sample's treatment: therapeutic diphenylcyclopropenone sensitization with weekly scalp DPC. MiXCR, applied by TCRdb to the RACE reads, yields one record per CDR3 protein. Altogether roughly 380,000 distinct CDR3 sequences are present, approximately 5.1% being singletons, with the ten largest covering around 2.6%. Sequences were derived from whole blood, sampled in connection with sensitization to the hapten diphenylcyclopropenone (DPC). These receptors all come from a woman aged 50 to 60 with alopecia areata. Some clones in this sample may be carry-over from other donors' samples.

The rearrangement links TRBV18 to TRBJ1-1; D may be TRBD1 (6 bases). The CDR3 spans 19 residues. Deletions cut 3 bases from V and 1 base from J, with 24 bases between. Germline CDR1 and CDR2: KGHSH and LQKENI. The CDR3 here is CASSPMMGGVTGANTEAFF. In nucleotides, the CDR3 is TGTGCCAGCTCACCCATGATGGGAGGGGTGACGGGGGCGAACACTGAAGCTTTCTTT.

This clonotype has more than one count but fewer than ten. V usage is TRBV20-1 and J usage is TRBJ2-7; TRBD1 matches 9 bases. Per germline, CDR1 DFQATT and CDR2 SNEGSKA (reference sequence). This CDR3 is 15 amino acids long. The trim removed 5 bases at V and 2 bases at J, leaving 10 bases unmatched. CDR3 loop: CSASSRDRVTYEQYF. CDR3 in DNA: TGCAGTGCTTCGAGCCGGGACAGGGTTACCTACGAGCAGTACTTC.

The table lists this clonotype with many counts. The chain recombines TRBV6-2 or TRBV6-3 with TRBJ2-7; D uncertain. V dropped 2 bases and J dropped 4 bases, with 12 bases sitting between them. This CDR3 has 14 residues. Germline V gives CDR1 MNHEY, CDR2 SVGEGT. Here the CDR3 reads CASSYQPGHYEQYF. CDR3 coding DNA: TGTGCCAGCAGTTACCAGCCCGGCCATTACGAGCAGTACTTC.

CDR3 protein: CASSQVRTGLSGANVLTF. CDR3 DNA: TGTGCCAGCTCACAGGTCCGGACAGGCCTCTCTGGGGCCAACGTCCTGACTTTC. V is TRBV18 and J is TRBJ2-6, with 7 nucleotides matching TRBD1. Germline assignment: CDR1 KGHSH and CDR2 LQKENI. The CDR3 runs 18 residues. Losses at the gene ends were 4 bases for V and 0 bases for J; bases not matched to a gene: 9.

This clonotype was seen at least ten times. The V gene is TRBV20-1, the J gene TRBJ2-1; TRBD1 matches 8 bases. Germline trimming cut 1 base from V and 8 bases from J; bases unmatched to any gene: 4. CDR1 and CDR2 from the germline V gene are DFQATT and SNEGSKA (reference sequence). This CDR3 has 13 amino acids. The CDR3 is CSARVPGGDEQFF. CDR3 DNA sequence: TGCAGTGCTAGAGTACCAGGGGGCGATGAGCAGTTCTTC.

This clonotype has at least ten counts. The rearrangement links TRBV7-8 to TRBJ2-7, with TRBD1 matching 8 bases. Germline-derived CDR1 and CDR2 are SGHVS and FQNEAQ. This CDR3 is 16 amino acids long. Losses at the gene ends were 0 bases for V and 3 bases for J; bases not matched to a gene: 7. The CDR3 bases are TGTGCCAGCAGCTTAGCCGACAGGGGCTGGGTCTACGAGCAGTACTTC. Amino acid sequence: CASSLADRGWVYEQYF. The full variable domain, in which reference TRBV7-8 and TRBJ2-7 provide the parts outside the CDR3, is GAGVSQSPRYKVAKRGQDVALRCDPISGHVSLFWYQQALGQGPEFLTYFQNEAQLDKSGLPSDRFFAERPEGSVSTLKIQRTQQEDSAVYLCASSLADRGWVYEQYFGPGTRLTVT.

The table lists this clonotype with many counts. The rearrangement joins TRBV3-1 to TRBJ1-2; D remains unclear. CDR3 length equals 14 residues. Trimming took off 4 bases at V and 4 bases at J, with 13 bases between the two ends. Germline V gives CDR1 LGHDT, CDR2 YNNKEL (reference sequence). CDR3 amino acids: CASSPGRGTYGYTF. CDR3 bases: TGTGCCAGCAGCCCGGGCAGAGGTACCTATGGCTACACCTTC.